This is a list of T cell receptor beta chains from one sample in a study of shared clonotypes between healthy human individuals. Measured with immunoSEQ multiplex PCR; TCRdb has only the in-frame clones, and not every one. The repertoire holds about 1 million clones, with about 75% as singletons. Sequencing was performed on memory CD4+ T cells sorted from blood. These receptors were collected from a man between 18 and 29 years old in good health. Each CDR3 is given without its conserved first and last residue. A D gene is named only where the DNA matches it firmly.

cdr3_aa: ASSAGLEGYEQY
v_call: TRBV5-1
d_call: TRBD2

cdr3_aa: AGPGRNYGYT
v_call: TRBV30
d_call: -

cdr3_aa: AWNQGAGGQY
v_call: TRBV30
d_call: TRBD1

cdr3_aa: ASSRDRFTGELF
v_call: TRBV7-6
d_call: -

cdr3_aa: ASTTLGNSPLH
v_call: TRBV6-6
d_call: -

cdr3_aa: ASSRHAGSAEAF
v_call: TRBV7-2
d_call: -

cdr3_aa: ASSWDTDTQY
v_call: TRBV5-4
d_call: -

cdr3_aa: ASSQYLTDVWNEQF
v_call: TRBV4-1
d_call: -

cdr3_aa: ASSFVGQPQH
v_call: TRBV7-2
d_call: -

cdr3_aa: ASSLYLGGNSPLH
v_call: TRBV5-1
d_call: -

cdr3_aa: ASSLSDKTGELF
v_call: TRBV7-7
d_call: -

cdr3_aa: ASTKGATDTQY
v_call: TRBV11-2
d_call: TRBD1

cdr3_aa: ASSSGLAGSQETQY
v_call: TRBV7-9
d_call: TRBD2

cdr3_aa: ASSPPGTYSGNTIY
v_call: TRBV18
d_call: -

cdr3_aa: ASSLRGPQDTQY
v_call: TRBV7-6
d_call: -

cdr3_aa: ASSPSPQEQETQY
v_call: TRBV11-2
d_call: -

cdr3_aa: ASSVAYTGELF
v_call: TRBV9
d_call: -

cdr3_aa: ASSLQQNTEAF
v_call: TRBV7-3
d_call: -

cdr3_aa: ASSSLAGAGEQY
v_call: TRBV5-1
d_call: TRBD2

cdr3_aa: ASSQDVTGGRQF
v_call: TRBV4-1
d_call: TRBD2

cdr3_aa: ASSRQGAGEQY
v_call: TRBV7-9
d_call: TRBD1

cdr3_aa: ASSPSGGSQPQH
v_call: TRBV18
d_call: TRBD1

cdr3_aa: ASSPNPMNTEAF
v_call: TRBV11-2
d_call: -

cdr3_aa: ASSERTEAF
v_call: TRBV2
d_call: -

cdr3_aa: ASSQQGGNGYT
v_call: TRBV18
d_call: -

cdr3_aa: ALIGTSKHNEQF
v_call: TRBV30
d_call: TRBD2

cdr3_aa: ASTGDSRKISGANVLT
v_call: TRBV19
d_call: TRBD1

cdr3_aa: ASSKSADRRDEQF
v_call: TRBV27
d_call: -

cdr3_aa: ASSQRTPEGYT
v_call: TRBV23-1
d_call: -

cdr3_aa: ASSRTGMGPYSNQPQH
v_call: TRBV7-2
d_call: TRBD1

cdr3_aa: ASTGQAPSGNTIY
v_call: TRBV6-1
d_call: TRBD1

cdr3_aa: ASSPNAGELF
v_call: TRBV9
d_call: -

cdr3_aa: ASSRGTSAGELF
v_call: TRBV2
d_call: TRBD2

cdr3_aa: ASSDSGVNEQF
v_call: TRBV7-3
d_call: TRBD2

cdr3_aa: ASSSGTGNQPQH
v_call: TRBV27
d_call: -

cdr3_aa: ASSGRDGAYEQY
v_call: TRBV19
d_call: -

cdr3_aa: ASRPGTGYTGELF
v_call: TRBV6-5
d_call: TRBD1

cdr3_aa: ASSLVGQVGTDTQY
v_call: TRBV5-1
d_call: -

cdr3_aa: ATETAGGAGNQPQH
v_call: TRBV19
d_call: TRBD1

cdr3_aa: ASSPPVLAGGAGELF
v_call: TRBV18
d_call: TRBD2